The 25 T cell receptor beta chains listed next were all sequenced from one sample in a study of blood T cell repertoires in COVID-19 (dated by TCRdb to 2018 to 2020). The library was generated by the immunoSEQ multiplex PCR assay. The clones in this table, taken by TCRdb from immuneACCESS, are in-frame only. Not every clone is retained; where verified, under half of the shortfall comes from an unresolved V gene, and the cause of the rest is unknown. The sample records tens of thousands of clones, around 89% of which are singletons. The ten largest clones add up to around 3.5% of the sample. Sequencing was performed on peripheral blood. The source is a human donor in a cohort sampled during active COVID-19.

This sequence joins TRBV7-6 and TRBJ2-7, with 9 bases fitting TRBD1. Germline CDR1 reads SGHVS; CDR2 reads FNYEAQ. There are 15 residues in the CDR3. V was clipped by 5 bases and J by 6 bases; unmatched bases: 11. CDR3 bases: TGTGCCAGCAGCACCTACCCGGGACAGGGTAGCGAGCAGTACTTC. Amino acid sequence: CASSTYPGQGSEQYF.

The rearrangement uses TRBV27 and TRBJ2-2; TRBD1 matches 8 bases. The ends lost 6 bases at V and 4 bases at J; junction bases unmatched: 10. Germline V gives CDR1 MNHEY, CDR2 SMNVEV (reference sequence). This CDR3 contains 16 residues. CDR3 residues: CASSYGDRTPTGELFF. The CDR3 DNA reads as TGTGCCAGCAGCTACGGGGACAGGACACCCACCGGGGAGCTGTTTTTT.

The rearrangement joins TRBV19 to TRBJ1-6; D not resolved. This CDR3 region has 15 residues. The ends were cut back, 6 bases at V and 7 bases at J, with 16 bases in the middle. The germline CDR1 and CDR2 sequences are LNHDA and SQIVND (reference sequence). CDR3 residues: CASRGREIGNSPLHF. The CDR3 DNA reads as TGTGCCAGTAGAGGCCGGGAGATCGGGAATTCACCCCTCCACTTT.

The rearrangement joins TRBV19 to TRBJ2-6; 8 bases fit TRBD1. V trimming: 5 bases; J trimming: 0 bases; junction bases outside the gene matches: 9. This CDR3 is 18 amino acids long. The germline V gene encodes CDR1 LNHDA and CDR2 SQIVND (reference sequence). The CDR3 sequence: CASSQGTGYSSGANVLTF. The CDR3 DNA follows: TGTGCCAGTAGTCAAGGGACAGGCTACAGCTCTGGGGCCAACGTCCTGACTTTC.

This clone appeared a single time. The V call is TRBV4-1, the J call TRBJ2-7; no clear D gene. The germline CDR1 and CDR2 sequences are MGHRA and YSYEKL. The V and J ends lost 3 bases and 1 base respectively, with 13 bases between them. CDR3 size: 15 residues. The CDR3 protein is CASSQYDTPSYEQYF. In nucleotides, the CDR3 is TGCGCCAGCAGCCAGTATGACACGCCTTCCTACGAGCAGTACTTC.

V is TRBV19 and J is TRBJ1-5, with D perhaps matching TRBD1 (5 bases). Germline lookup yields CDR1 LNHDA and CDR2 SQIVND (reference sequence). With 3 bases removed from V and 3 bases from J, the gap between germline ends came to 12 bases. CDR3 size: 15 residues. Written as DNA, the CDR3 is TGTGCCAGTAGTATGGGGGGTAAAGACAATCAGCCCCAGCATTTT. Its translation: CASSMGGKDNQPQHF. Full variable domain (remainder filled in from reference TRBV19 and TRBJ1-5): DGGITQSPKYLFRKEGQNVTLSCEQNLNHDAMYWYRQDPGQGLRLIYYSQIVNDFQKGDIAEGYSVSREKKESFPLTVTSAQKNPTAFYLCASSMGGKDNQPQHFGDGTRLSIL.

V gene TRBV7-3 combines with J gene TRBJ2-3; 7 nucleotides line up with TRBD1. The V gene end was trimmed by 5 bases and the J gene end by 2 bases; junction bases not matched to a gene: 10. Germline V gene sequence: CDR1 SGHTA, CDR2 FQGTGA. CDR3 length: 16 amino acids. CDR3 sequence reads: CASSPGTGVNTDTQYF. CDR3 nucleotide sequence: TGTGCCAGCAGCCCGGGAACAGGGGTGAACACAGATACGCAGTATTTT.

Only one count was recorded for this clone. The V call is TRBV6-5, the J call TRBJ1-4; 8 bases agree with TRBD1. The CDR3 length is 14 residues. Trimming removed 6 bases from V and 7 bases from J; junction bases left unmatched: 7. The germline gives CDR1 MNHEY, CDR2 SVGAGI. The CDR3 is CASRDRDRLEKLFF. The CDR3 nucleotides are TGTGCCAGCAGGGACCGGGACAGGCTTGAAAAACTGTTTTTT.

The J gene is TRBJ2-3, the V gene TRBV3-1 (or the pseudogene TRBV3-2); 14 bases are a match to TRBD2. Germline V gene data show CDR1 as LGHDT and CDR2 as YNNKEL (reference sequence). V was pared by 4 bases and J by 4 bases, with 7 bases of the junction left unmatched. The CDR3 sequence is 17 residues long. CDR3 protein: CASSRRLAGGPADTQYF. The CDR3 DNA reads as TGTGCCAGCAGCCGCCGACTAGCGGGAGGGCCCGCAGATACGCAGTATTTT.

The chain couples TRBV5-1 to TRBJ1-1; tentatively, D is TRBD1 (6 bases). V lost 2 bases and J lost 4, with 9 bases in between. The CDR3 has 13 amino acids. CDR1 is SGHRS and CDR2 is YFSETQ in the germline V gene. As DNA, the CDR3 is TGCGCCAGCAGCTTAGGGGGGGCCACTGAAGCTTTCTTT. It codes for CASSLGGATEAFF.

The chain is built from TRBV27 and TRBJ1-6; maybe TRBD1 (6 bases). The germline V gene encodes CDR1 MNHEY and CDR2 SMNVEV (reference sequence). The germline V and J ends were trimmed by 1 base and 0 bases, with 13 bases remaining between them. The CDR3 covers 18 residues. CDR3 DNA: TGTGCCAGCAGTTTATGGTTTCAGGGGAGCTCCTATAATTCACCCCTCCACTTT. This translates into CASSLWFQGSSYNSPLHF.

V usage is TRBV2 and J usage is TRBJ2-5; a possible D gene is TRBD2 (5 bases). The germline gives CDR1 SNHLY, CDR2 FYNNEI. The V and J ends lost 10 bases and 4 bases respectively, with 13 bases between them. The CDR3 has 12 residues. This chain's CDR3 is CATKRDGETQYF. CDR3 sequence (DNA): TGTGCCACCAAGAGGGATGGAGAGACCCAGTACTTC.

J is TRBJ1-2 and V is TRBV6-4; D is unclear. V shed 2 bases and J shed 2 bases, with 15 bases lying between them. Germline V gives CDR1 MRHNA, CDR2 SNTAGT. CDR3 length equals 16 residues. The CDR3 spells CASSDERPIINYGYTF. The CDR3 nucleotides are TGTGCCAGCAGTGACGAGAGGCCAATTATAAACTATGGCTACACCTTC.

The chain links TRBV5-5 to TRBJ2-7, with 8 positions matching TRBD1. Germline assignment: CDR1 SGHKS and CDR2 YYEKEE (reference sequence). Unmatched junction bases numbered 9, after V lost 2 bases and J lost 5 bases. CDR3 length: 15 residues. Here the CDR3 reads CASSFRDRSIDEQYF. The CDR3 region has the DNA TGTGCCAGCAGCTTTCGGGACAGGTCGATCGACGAGCAGTACTTC.

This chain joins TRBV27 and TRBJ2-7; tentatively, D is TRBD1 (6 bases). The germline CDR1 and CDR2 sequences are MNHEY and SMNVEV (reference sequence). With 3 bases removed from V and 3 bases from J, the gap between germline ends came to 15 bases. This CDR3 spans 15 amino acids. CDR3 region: CASSLRSGEHYEQYF. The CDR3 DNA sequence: TGTGCCAGCAGTTTGAGGTCAGGGGAGCACTACGAGCAGTACTTC.

The CDR3 spells CAISGSTGGISPLHF. CDR3 bases: TGTGCCATCAGTGGGTCGACAGGGGGCATTTCACCCCTCCACTTT. The chain carries TRBV10-3 and TRBJ1-6, with 10 positions matching TRBD1. This CDR3 has 15 residues. Germline V CDR1 and CDR2: ENHRY, SYGVKD. V was clipped by 4 bases and J by 9 bases; unmatched bases: 6.

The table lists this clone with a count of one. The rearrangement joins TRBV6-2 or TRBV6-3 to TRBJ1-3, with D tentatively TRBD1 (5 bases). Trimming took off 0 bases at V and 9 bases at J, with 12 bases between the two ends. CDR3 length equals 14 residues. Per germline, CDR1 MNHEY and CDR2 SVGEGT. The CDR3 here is CASSYSAGYGTIYF. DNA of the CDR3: TGTGCCAGCAGTTACTCCGCAGGGTACGGCACCATATATTTT.

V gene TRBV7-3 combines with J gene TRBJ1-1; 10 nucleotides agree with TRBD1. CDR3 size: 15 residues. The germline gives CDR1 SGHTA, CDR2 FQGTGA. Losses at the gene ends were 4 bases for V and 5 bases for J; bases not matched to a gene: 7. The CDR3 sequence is CASSSTGGGGTEAFF. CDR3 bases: TGTGCCAGCAGCTCGACAGGGGGCGGTGGGACTGAAGCTTTCTTT. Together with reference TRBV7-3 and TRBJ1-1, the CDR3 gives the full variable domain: GAGVSQTPSNKVTEKGKYVELRCDPISGHTALYWYRQSLGQGPEFLIYFQGTGAADDSGLPNDRFFAVRPEGSVSTLKIQRTERGDSAVYLCASSSTGGGGTEAFFGQGTRLTVV.

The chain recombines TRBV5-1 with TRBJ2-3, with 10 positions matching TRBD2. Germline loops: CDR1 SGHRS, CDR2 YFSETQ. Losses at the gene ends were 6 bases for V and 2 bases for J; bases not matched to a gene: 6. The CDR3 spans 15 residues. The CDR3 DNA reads TGCGCCAGCATCCGGACTAGCGGATTCACAGATACGCAGTATTTT. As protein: CASIRTSGFTDTQYF. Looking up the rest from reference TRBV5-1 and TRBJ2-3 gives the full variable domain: KAGVTQTPRYLIKTRGQQVTLSCSPISGHRSVSWYQQTPGQGLQFLFEYFSETQRNKGNFPGRFSGRQFSNSRSEMNVSTLELGDSALYLCASIRTSGFTDTQYFGPGTRLTVL.

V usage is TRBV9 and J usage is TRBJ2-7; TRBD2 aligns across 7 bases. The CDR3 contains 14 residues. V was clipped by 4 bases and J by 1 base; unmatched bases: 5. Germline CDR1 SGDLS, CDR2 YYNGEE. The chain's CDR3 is CASSSGLGSYEQYF. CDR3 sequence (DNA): TGTGCCAGCAGCTCAGGACTAGGATCCTACGAGCAGTACTTC.

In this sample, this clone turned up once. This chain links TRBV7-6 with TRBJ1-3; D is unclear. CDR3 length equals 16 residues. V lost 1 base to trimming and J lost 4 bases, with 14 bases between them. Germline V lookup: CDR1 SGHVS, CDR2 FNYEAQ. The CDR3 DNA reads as TGTGCCAGCAGCTTAGGAACAGAGGGTTTAGGAAACACCATATATTTT. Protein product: CASSLGTEGLGNTIYF.

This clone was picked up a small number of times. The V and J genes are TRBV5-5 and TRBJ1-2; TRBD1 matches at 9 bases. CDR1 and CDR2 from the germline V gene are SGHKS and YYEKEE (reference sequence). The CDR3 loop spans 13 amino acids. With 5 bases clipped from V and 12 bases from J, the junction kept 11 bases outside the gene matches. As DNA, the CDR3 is TGTGCCAGCAGGACATGGGGGGACAGGGTTAACACCTTC. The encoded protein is CASRTWGDRVNTF.

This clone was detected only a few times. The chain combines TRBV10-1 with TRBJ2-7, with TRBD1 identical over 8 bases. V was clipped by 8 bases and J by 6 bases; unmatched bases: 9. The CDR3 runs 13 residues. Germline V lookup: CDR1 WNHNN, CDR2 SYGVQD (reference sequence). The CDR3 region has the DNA TGCGCCAGCTCCCGGGACAGGAATGGCGAGCAGTACTTC. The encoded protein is CASSRDRNGEQYF.

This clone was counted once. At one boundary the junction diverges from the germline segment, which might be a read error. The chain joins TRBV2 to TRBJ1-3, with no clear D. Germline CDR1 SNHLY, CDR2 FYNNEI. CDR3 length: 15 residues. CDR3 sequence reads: CASSQADIGGNTIYF. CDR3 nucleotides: TGTGCCAGCAGTCAAGCTGACATAGGTGGAAACACCATATATTTT.

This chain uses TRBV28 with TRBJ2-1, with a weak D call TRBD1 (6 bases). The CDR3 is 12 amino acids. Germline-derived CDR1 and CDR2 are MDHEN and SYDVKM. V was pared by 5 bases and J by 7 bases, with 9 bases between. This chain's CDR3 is CASSTGRNEQFF. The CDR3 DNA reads TGTGCCAGCAGTACAGGGCGGAATGAGCAGTTCTTC.